This T cell receptor beta chain was identified during a study of OX40 agonist ivuxolimab in advanced cancers. Overall study context: Patients received the agonistic anti-OX40 (CD134) antibody ivuxolimab. The study's findings and limits: Averaging showed that CD8+ T cells had more expanded clones than CD4+ did. Still undetermined is the antigen specificity of the expanded peripheral T cells.

Sequencing was performed with immunoSEQ multiplex PCR; in TCRdb, only in-frame clones are kept and a portion is missing. The sample includes fewer than 80,000 clones, 85% of them seen just once. This clone was counted between two and nine times. Antigen unknown. This material consisted of CD4+ or CD8+ T cells sorted from blood, taken in a trial of the OX40 agonist ivuxolimab. This sequence originates from an adult with an advanced solid tumor such as melanoma, head and neck, liver or kidney cancer.

The DNA for the CDR3 is TGTGCCAGCATGGACCAGGGGAGGGCTGCTTTCTTT. It codes for CASMDQGRAAFF. The chain carries TRBV6-6 and TRBJ1-1; D possibly corresponds to TRBD1 (6 bases). CDR3 length: 12 residues. The germline CDR1 and CDR2 sequences are MNHNY and SVGAGI (reference sequence). V lost 7 bases, J lost 11 bases, and 17 bases lay in between.